Included here is one T cell receptor beta chain sequence, with context. Its antigen is undetermined. Assay: immunoSEQ multiplex PCR; the TCRdb copy retains only in-frame clones and omits some. Among 40,000 to 45,000 clones listed, about 86% were seen once. The data belong to a study of a mutant IDH1 vaccine in newly diagnosed glioma. Study overall: Patients were started on vaccination 4-6 weeks after radiotherapy alone, or with temozolomide cycles. Treatment recipients were approximately 62% male and around 40% female, and their mean age was around 40 years.

V was pared by 4 bases and J by 1 base, with 2 bases between. Germline V gives CDR1 MNHNY, CDR2 SVGAGI (reference sequence). The CDR3 sequence is 13 residues long. Time point in this sample: week 35, safety follow-up. Each dose delivered 300 ug of mutant IDH1 20-mer peptide subcutaneously with imiquimod. Each tumor in the donors was a new WHO grade 3 or 4 astrocytoma, IDH1-mutant and ATRX-lost. This TCR derives from a middle-aged woman with glioma. Some clones in this sample may be carry-over from other donors' samples. Sequenced here: PBMCs, sampled from a glioma patient whose treatment included an IDH1 peptide vaccine. The J gene is TRBJ2-6, the V gene TRBV6-6; D uncertain. The CDR3 is CASSSSGANVLTF. CDR3 DNA: TGTGCCAGCAGTTCTTCTGGGGCCAACGTCCTGACTTTC.